This T cell receptor (beta chain) came from a study of early T cells in non-severe SARS-CoV-2 infection. At least ten counts were recorded for this clonotype. Germline-derived CDR1 and CDR2 are SGDLS and YYNGEE. The CDR3 covers 14 residues. The V segment lost 4 bases and the J segment 2 bases; nucleotides outside the gene matches: 6. TCRdb ran MiXCR on the 5' RACE reads and lists one entry per CDR3 protein. The data show about 30,000 distinct CDR3 sequences, 6% to 7% seen once. V is TRBV9 and J is TRBJ2-7; 7 positions agree with TRBD1. Source material: whole blood. The sequence was obtained from an adult who was a healthcare worker with PCR-confirmed SARS-CoV-2 infection or an uninfected control (not recorded which). CDR3 DNA sequence: TGTGCCAGCAGCACCCGACAGGGCCCCTACGAGCAGTACTTC. Residues: CASSTRQGPYEQYF.